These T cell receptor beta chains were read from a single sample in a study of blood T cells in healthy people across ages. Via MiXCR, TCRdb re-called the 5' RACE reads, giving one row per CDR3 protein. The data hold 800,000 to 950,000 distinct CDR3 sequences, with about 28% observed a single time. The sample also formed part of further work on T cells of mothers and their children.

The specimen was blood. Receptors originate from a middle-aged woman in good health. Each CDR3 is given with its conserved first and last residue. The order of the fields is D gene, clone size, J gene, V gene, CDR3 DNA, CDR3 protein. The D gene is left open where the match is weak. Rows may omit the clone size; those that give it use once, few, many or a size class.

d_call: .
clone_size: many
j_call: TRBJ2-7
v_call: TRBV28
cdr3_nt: TGTGCCAGCATCTTCGCGGGTGGGGGGATTGACGAGCAGTACTTC
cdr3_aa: CASIFAGGGIDEQYF

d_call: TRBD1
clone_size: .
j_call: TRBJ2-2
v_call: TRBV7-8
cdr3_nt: TGTGCCAGCAGCGCGACAGGGGGCATTGGGGAGCTGTTTTTT
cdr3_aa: CASSATGGIGELFF

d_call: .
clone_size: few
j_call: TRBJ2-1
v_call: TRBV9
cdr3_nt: TGTGCCAGCAGCGTAGCAGTCTTTTCGGACAATGAGCAGTTCTTC
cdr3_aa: CASSVAVFSDNEQFF

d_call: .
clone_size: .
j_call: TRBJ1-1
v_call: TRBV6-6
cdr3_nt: TGTGCCAGCAGCCCTACAATTGGCACTGAAGCTTTCTTT
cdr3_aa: CASSPTIGTEAFF

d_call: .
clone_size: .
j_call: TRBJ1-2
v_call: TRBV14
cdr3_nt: TGTGCCAGCAGCCAACAACACCTCAACTTAAACTATGGCTACACCTTC
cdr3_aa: CASSQQHLNLNYGYTF

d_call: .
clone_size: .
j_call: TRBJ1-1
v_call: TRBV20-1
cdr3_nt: TGCAGTGCCTTTACACCGCGGAGAGGGAGGGGCACTGAAGCTTTCTTT
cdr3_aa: CSAFTPRRGRGTEAFF

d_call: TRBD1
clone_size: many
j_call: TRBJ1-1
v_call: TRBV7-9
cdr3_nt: TGTGCCAGCAGCCCGGACAGGGCGAACACTGAAGCTTTCTTT
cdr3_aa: CASSPDRANTEAFF

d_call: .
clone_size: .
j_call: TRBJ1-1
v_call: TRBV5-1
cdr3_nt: TGCGCCAGCAGCCTGTCCTCAGGGGAGAGAAGCACTGAAGCTTTCTTT
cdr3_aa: CASSLSSGERSTEAFF

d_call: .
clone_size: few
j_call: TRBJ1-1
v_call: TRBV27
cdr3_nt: TGTGCCAGCAATAAAAAGCCTGGCGATCAAACTGAAGCTTTCTTT
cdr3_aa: CASNKKPGDQTEAFF

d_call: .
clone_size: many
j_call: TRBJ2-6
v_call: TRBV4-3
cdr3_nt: TGCGCCAGCAGCCAAGAAGGCAACTCTGGGGCCAACGTCCTGACTTTC
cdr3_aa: CASSQEGNSGANVLTF

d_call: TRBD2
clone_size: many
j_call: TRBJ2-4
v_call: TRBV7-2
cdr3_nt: TGTGCCAGCAGCTTAAGGGCTAGCGGGGGGGCCGCCAAAAACATTCAGTACTTC
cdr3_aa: CASSLRASGGAAKNIQYF

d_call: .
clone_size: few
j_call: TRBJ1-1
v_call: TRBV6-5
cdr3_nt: TGTGCCAGCAGTTACGAACAGGGTGAAGCTTTCTTT
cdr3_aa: CASSYEQGEAFF

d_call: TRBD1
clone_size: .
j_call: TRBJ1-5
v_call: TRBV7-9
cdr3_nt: TGTGCCAGCAGCTTGGGCCAGGGGACAGCCCAGCATTTT
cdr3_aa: CASSLGQGTAQHF

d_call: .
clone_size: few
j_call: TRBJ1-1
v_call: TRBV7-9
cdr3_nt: TGTGCCAGCAGACCCGCGAACACTGAAGCTTTCTTT
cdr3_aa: CASRPANTEAFF